This TCR beta chain was sequenced in a study of blood T cell repertoires in COVID-19. Study background: Samples of COVID-19 (acute and convalescent) were obtained from the United States, Italy and Spain.

Authors' analysis steps: From reference gene primer amplification, estimates of nucleated cell counts were derived. Profiled with immunoSEQ multiplex PCR; TCRdb holds only in-frame clones, not every one. That table gives V, J and clone size, and the DNA gave D and trimming. Found here are over 200,000 clones, more than 75% of them singletons; the top ten hold 15% to 17%. Cohort placement rested on clinical history that participants reported themselves. Germline V gene sequence: CDR1 MNHEY, CDR2 SVGAGI. Trimming stripped 5 bases from V and 1 base from J, with 11 bases between. The CDR3 is 14 residues long.

The chain couples TRBV6-5 to TRBJ2-5, with D tentatively TRBD1 (6 bases). Material for sequencing was PBMCs or T cells enriched from blood (not recorded which). The clonotype was recovered from a man aged 18-30 years who had recovered from COVID-19. As DNA, the CDR3 is TGTGCCAGCAGTCGAACAGGGTCCCAAGAGACCCAGTACTTC. This encodes CASSRTGSQETQYF.